Each of the 26 T cell receptor beta chains below was sequenced from the same sample in a study of T-cell memory formation after mild COVID-19. TCRdb re-analysed the 5' RACE reads in MiXCR, keeping a single row per CDR3 protein. This sample has 250,000 to 350,000 distinct CDR3 sequences, with 19% found just once. Material for sequencing was PBMCs or a T cell subset sorted from them (not recorded which). Every receptor here comes from a man younger than 35 who had mild COVID-19 (a few samples of this study predate the infection). Cell type and time point are not known.

This chain connects TRBV5-1 to TRBJ2-1; either TRBD1 or TRBD2 may fit D (6 bases each). CDR3 size: 14 residues. Germline CDR1 reads SGHRS; CDR2 reads YFSETQ. The ends were cut back, 6 bases at V and 6 bases at J, with 16 bases in the middle. CDR3 in amino acids: CASTAGHDFNEQFF. CDR3 DNA: TGCGCCAGCACCGCGGGACACGACTTCAATGAGCAGTTCTTC.

The genes are TRBV6-5 and TRBJ1-1; the D gene is possibly TRBD1 (5 bases). Germline CDR1 is MNHEY and CDR2 is SVGAGI. V was pared by 3 bases and J by 5 bases, with 16 bases between. The CDR3 has 15 amino acids. CDR3 in amino acids: CASSYKRGKGTEAFF. For the CDR3, the DNA is TGTGCCAGCAGTTATAAAAGGGGTAAAGGGACTGAAGCTTTCTTT.

This clonotype showed up just a few times. This chain connects TRBV7-2 to TRBJ2-1; 8 nucleotides agree with TRBD2. Germline V lookup: CDR1 SGHTA, CDR2 FQGNSA. Trimming took 5 bases from V and 7 from J; bases not matched to a gene: 7. The CDR3 runs 14 residues. In DNA form, the CDR3 reads TGTGCCAGCAGCCGAGCGGGGGATTTGAATGAGCAGTTCTTC. Translating gives CASSRAGDLNEQFF.

V gene TRBV28 combines with J gene TRBJ1-1; D possibly corresponds to TRBD1 (5 bases). The V gene's germline CDR1 is MDHEN and CDR2 SYDVKM. V lost 8 bases to trimming and J lost 0 bases, with 19 bases between them. The CDR3 is 16 residues long. The CDR3 coding sequence is TGTGCCAGCCAGAAGGTTCGGGGCTCCATGAACACTGAAGCTTTCTTT. Encoded protein: CASQKVRGSMNTEAFF. Supplemented by reference TRBV28 and TRBJ1-1, the full variable domain reads DVKVTQSSRYLVKRTGEKVFLECVQDMDHENMFWYRQDPGLGLRLIYFSYDVKMKEKGDIPEGYSVSREKKERFSLILESASTNQTSMYLCASQKVRGSMNTEAFFGQGTRLTVV.

This clonotype was picked up a small number of times. The J gene is TRBJ2-2, the V gene TRBV4-3; 8 bases fit TRBD2. CDR3 size: 17 residues. With V trimmed by 0 bases and J by 6 bases, 9 bases remained unmatched. Germline V gene lookup returns CDR1 LGHNA and CDR2 YSLEER. CDR3 sequence: CASSQDSGTSGPGELFF. In DNA form, the CDR3 reads TGCGCCAGCAGCCAAGATTCCGGGACTAGTGGCCCCGGGGAGCTGTTTTTT.

The chain joins TRBV20-1 to TRBJ2-1; D is perhaps TRBD2 (6 bases). The ends were cut back, 1 base at V and 4 bases at J, with 17 bases in the middle. CDR1 is DFQATT and CDR2 is SNEGSKA in the germline V gene (reference sequence). The CDR3 runs 16 residues. In DNA form, the CDR3 reads TGCAGTGCTAGAGGTCGTAGCGGAACCCATTACAATGAGCAGTTCTTC. It translates to CSARGRSGTHYNEQFF.

The CDR3 spells CASSPGFGTGSQLTGEQYF. CDR3 nucleotides: TGTGCCAGCAGCCCCGGTTTCGGGACAGGGAGCCAATTAACGGGCGAGCAGTACTTC. The V call is TRBV4-2, the J call TRBJ2-7; 9 bases align to TRBD1. Germline trimming cut 4 bases from V and 6 bases from J; bases unmatched to any gene: 22. Germline V gene lookup returns CDR1 LGHNA and CDR2 YNFKEQ. This CDR3 is 19 amino acids long.

The chain is built from TRBV14 and TRBJ2-5; D possibly uses TRBD1 or TRBD2 (6 bases each). With 4 bases removed from V and 4 bases from J, the gap between germline ends came to 16 bases. Germline V CDR1 and CDR2: SGHDN, FVKESK. The CDR3 contains 15 residues. CDR3 nucleotides: TGTGCCAGCAGCCGGGGGGCGACCCACGCAGAGACCCAGTACTTC. Its protein product is CASSRGATHAETQYF. The entire variable domain, with the rest obtained from reference TRBV14 and TRBJ2-5, is as follows: EAGVTQFPSHSVIEKGQTVTLRCDPISGHDNLYWYRRVMGKEIKFLLHFVKESKQDESGMPNNRFLAERTGGTYSTLKVQPAELEDSGVYFCASSRGATHAETQYFGPGTRLLVL.

The chain is built from TRBV24-1 and TRBJ2-1; TRBD1 aligns across 7 bases. The CDR3 has 14 amino acids. V shed 9 bases and J 6 bases; nucleotides not matched to a gene: 10. Germline loops: CDR1 KGHDR, CDR2 SFDVKD. Here the CDR3 DNA reads TGTGCCACCGAGGAACAGGGGACGTTCAATGAGCAGTTCTTC. It codes for CATEEQGTFNEQFF.

This clonotype was seen repeatedly, ten times or more. V is TRBV16 and J is TRBJ1-3; D unresolved. V lost 0 bases and J lost 0, with 6 bases in between. This CDR3 has 15 residues. CDR1 KGHSY and CDR2 FQNENV come from the germline V gene. The CDR3 region is CASSQSRPSGNTIYF. The CDR3 DNA sequence: TGTGCCAGCAGCCAATCCAGGCCCTCTGGAAACACCATATATTTT.

This clonotype was seen at least ten times. The chain employs TRBV7-2 and TRBJ2-2; possibly TRBD2 for D (6 bases). CDR3 size: 15 residues. The germline V gene encodes CDR1 SGHTA and CDR2 FQGNSA. Trimming took off 6 bases at V and 3 bases at J, with 14 bases between the two ends. This CDR3 reads CASRVLSGDTGELFF. CDR3 sequence (DNA): TGTGCCAGCAGAGTACTTAGCGGAGACACCGGGGAGCTGTTTTTT.

In its sample, this clonotype was seen a few times. The V gene is TRBV7-2, the J gene TRBJ2-1, with D unclear. V lost 9 bases and J lost 5, with 8 bases in between. The germline CDR1 and CDR2 sequences are SGHTA and FQGNSA. This CDR3 contains 11 residues. This CDR3 is CASIGDNEQFF. CDR3 DNA: TGTGCCAGTATCGGAGACAATGAGCAGTTCTTC.

This clonotype turned up a few times. V usage is TRBV12-3 or TRBV12-4 and J usage is TRBJ2-3; the match to TRBD2 covers 9 bases. The V gene end was trimmed by 6 bases and the J gene end by 2 bases; junction bases not matched to a gene: 3. CDR3 size: 14 residues. Here the CDR3 DNA reads TGTGCCAGCAGCGTAGCGGGAGTCACAGATACGCAGTATTTT. Protein sequence: CASSVAGVTDTQYF.

CDR3 coding DNA: TGCAGCGTGGGGGGGGACTACAATCAGCCCCAGCATTTT. Amino acid sequence: CSVGGDYNQPQHF. V and J are TRBV29-1 and TRBJ1-5; the D gene is possibly TRBD1 (5 bases). The CDR3 spans 13 residues. Germline CDR1 and CDR2: SQVTM and ANQGSEA. The V end lost 6 bases, the J end lost 3 bases, and 12 bases lay between the germline ends.

This clonotype was seen a few times. The J gene is TRBJ2-3, the V gene TRBV4-1; D is undetermined. The CDR3 contains 15 residues. The ends were cut back, 4 bases at V and 0 bases at J, with 11 bases in the middle. The germline CDR1 and CDR2 sequences are MGHRA and YSYEKL. CDR3 nucleotide sequence: TGCGCCAGCAGCCCCGAGTTCCAAAGCACAGATACGCAGTATTTT. Amino acid sequence: CASSPEFQSTDTQYF.

This clonotype was observed a few times. This chain links TRBV20-1 with TRBJ2-7; perhaps TRBD1 as D (5 bases). V was shortened by 2 bases and J by 3 bases, with 17 bases between the two germline ends. CDR1 DFQATT and CDR2 SNEGSKA come from the germline V gene (reference sequence). This CDR3 is 15 amino acids long. The CDR3 is CSARPSYAGNYEQYF. For the CDR3, the DNA is TGCAGTGCTAGACCCTCCTACGCAGGGAACTACGAGCAGTACTTC.

The chain links TRBV24-1 to TRBJ2-5; 7 nucleotides line up with TRBD1. The V segment lost 5 bases and the J segment 5 bases; nucleotides outside the gene matches: 4. Looked up from germline, CDR1 is KGHDR and CDR2 is SFDVKD. The CDR3 has 13 residues. This CDR3 is CATSAVGGETQYF. CDR3 nucleotide sequence: TGTGCCACCAGTGCGGTAGGGGGCGAGACCCAGTACTTC.

The V call is TRBV5-6, the J call TRBJ2-1, with 10 bases that match TRBD2. CDR1 and CDR2 (germline): SGHDT, YYEEEE. Trimming at V came to 4 bases and at J to 2 bases, leaving 6 bases not matched to a gene. The CDR3 is 16 amino acids. The CDR3 loop is CASSPPGLAPYNEQFF. The CDR3 coding sequence is TGTGCCAGCAGCCCACCGGGACTAGCGCCCTACAATGAGCAGTTCTTC.

CDR3 protein: CASSPRTGRSYEQYF. CDR3 sequence (DNA): TGTGCCAGCAGTCCTAGGACAGGGCGTTCCTACGAGCAGTACTTC. The chain combines TRBV6-2 or TRBV6-3 with TRBJ2-7, with 8 bases matching TRBD1. This CDR3 contains 15 residues. Germline V CDR1 and CDR2: MNHEY, SVGEGT. Trimming at V came to 5 bases and at J to 1 base, leaving 7 bases not matched to a gene.

This clonotype has ten or more counts. J is TRBJ2-1 and V is TRBV9, with a possible D match to TRBD1 (6 bases). CDR1 and CDR2 from the germline V gene are SGDLS and YYNGEE. The CDR3 runs to 14 residues. V was clipped by 0 bases and J by 8 bases, with 12 bases between them. The CDR3 coding sequence is TGTGCCAGCAGCGTAGCCCCAGGGGTGGATGAGCAGTTCTTC. Its protein is CASSVAPGVDEQFF.

The gene calls are TRBV2 and TRBJ2-2; 8 bases map to TRBD2. V lost 7 bases, J lost 3 bases, and 7 bases stayed unmatched. The CDR3 is 15 residues long. The germline V gene encodes CDR1 SNHLY and CDR2 FYNNEI. In DNA form, the CDR3 reads TGTGCCAGCAAGAGGCGGGGGGAGTACACCGGGGAGCTGTTTTTT. As protein: CASKRRGEYTGELFF.

This clonotype appeared many times. V usage is TRBV12-3 or TRBV12-4 and J usage is TRBJ2-3; D remains unclear. The ends were cut back, 4 bases at V and 2 bases at J, with 7 bases in the middle. The CDR3 contains 13 residues. CDR3 loop: CASSSSSTDTQYF. CDR3 nucleotides: TGTGCCAGCAGTTCCTCCTCCACAGATACGCAGTATTTT.

Only a few counts were recorded for this clonotype. The chain is built from TRBV6-5 and TRBJ2-7; the D gene is possibly TRBD2 (6 bases). The germline V and J ends were trimmed by 0 bases and 3 bases, with 15 bases remaining between them. The germline V gene encodes CDR1 MNHEY and CDR2 SVGAGI. The CDR3 loop spans 16 amino acids. The CDR3: CASSYSDPQEGYEQYF. The CDR3 bases are TGTGCCAGCAGTTACTCGGACCCACAGGAGGGCTACGAGCAGTACTTC.

J is TRBJ2-3 and V is TRBV7-8; no clear D. Germline-derived CDR1 and CDR2 are SGHVS and FQNEAQ. The V and J ends lost 7 bases and 2 bases respectively, with 10 bases between them. The CDR3 length is 13 residues. This CDR3 reads CASTPAVTDTQYF. The CDR3, as DNA: TGTGCCAGCACCCCGGCAGTCACAGATACGCAGTATTTT.

V is TRBV20-1 and J is TRBJ2-4; no reliable D call. The V gene's germline CDR1 is DFQATT and CDR2 SNEGSKA (reference sequence). This CDR3 has 14 residues. The V gene lost 6 bases and the J gene lost 0 bases, with 12 bases spanning the gap. The CDR3 sequence is CSARPYVAKNIQYF. The CDR3, as DNA: TGCAGTGCGAGGCCGTATGTAGCCAAAAACATTCAGTACTTC.

The rearrangement links TRBV5-1 to TRBJ2-1; unclear D gene. Per the germline V gene, CDR1 is SGHRS and CDR2 is YFSETQ. This CDR3 has 13 amino acids. With 2 bases removed from V and 7 bases from J, the gap between germline ends came to 10 bases. CDR3 in amino acids: CASSLMGLNEQFF. Written as DNA, the CDR3 is TGCGCCAGCAGCTTAATGGGGTTGAATGAGCAGTTCTTC.